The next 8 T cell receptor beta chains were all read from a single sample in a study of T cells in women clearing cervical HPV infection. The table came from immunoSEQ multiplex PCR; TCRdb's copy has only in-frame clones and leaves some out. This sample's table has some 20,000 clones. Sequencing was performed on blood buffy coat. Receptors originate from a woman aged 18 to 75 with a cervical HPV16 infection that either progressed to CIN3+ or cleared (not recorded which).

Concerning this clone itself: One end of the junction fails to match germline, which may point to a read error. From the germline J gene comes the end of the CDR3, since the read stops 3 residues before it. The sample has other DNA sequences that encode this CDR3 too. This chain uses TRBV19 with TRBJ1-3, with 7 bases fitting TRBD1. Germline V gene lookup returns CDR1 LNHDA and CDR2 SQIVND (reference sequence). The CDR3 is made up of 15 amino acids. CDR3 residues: CASTDRAYSGNTIYF. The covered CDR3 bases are TGTGCCAGCACAGACAGGGCCTACTCTGGAAACACA.

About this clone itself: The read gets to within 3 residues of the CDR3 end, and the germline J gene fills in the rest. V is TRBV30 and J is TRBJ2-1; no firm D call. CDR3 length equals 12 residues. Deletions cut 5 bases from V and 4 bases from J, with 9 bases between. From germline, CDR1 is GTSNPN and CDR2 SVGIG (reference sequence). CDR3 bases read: TGTGCCTGGGAAAGAAGGTACAATGAG. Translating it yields CAWERRYNE. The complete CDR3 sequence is CAWERRYNEQFF.

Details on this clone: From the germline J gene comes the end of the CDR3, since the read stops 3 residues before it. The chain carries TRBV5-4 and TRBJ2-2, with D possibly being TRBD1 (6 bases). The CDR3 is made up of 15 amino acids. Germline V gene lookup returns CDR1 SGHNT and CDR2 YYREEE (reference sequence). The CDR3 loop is CASSLDTGSNEKLFF. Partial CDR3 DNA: TGTGCCAGCAGCTTGGATACAGGGTCGAATGAAAAG.

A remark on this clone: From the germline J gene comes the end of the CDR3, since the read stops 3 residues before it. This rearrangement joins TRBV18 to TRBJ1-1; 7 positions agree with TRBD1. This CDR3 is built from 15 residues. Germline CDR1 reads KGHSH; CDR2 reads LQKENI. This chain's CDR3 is CASSTSGQQAETAFF. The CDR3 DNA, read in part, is TGTGCCAGCTCTACCTCGGGACAGCAGGCAGAGACA.

The CDR3: CASRLRSDTSEPHNSPLFF. The covered CDR3 bases are TGCGCCAGCAGACTTCGATCGGACACCTCGGAACCTCATAATTCACCG. V gene TRBV5-1 combines with J gene TRBJ2-2; D possibly corresponds to TRBD1 (5 bases). The read ends 3 residues shy of where the CDR3 ends; the end is completed using the germline J gene. The germline CDR1 and CDR2 sequences are SGHRS and YFSETQ. The CDR3 runs 19 residues.

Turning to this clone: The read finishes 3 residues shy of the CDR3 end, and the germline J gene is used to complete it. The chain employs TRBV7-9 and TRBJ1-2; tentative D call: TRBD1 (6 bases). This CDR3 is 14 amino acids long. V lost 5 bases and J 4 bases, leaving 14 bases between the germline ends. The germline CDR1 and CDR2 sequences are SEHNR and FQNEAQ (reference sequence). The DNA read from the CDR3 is TGTGCCAGCAGCGAAGTCGGACAGCTCTATGGC. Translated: CASSEVGQLYG. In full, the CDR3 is CASSEVGQLYGYTF.

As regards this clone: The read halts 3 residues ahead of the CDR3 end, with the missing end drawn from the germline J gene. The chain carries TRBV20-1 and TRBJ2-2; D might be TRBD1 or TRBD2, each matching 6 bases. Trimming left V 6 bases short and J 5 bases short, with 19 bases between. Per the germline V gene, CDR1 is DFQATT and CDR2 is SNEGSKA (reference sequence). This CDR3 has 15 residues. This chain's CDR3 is CSARPGTGRTGELFF. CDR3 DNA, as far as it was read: TGCAGTGCCCGGCCGGGCACAGGGAGGACCGGGGAG.

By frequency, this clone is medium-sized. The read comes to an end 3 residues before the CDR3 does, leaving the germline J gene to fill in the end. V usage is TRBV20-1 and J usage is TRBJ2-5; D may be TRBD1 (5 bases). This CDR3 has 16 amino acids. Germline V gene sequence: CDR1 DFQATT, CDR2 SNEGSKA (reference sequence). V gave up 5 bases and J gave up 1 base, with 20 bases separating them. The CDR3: CSALLWGRSSQETQYF. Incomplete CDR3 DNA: TGCAGTGCTCTCCTCTGGGGCAGGTCTAGCCAAGAGACC.